This T cell receptor beta chain was obtained from a study of cytomegalovirus exposure and HLA in healthy donors. PCR used 60 Vbeta primers and 13 Jbeta primers. TCRdb keeps only in-frame clones here, not all; method: immunoSEQ multiplex PCR. Seen here are about 110,000 clones, roughly four fifths observed once, and the top ten hold 1.3%. Healthy individuals who donated bone marrow served as the donors. The study sampled nominally healthy donors, though unrecorded immune exposures were likely. The CDR3 spans 15 residues. V gave up 5 bases and J gave up 5 bases; unmatched junction bases: 4. The germline V gene has CDR1 LGHNA and CDR2 YNFKEQ.

The TCR originated in a young woman in good health and CMV-seronegative. Sequencing used PBMCs. This rearrangement joins TRBV4-2 to TRBJ2-1; 12 positions agree with TRBD2. The CDR3 bases are TGTGCCAGCAGCGGCCGGACTAGCGGGGACAATGAGCAGTTCTTC. Translation gives CASSGRTSGDNEQFF.